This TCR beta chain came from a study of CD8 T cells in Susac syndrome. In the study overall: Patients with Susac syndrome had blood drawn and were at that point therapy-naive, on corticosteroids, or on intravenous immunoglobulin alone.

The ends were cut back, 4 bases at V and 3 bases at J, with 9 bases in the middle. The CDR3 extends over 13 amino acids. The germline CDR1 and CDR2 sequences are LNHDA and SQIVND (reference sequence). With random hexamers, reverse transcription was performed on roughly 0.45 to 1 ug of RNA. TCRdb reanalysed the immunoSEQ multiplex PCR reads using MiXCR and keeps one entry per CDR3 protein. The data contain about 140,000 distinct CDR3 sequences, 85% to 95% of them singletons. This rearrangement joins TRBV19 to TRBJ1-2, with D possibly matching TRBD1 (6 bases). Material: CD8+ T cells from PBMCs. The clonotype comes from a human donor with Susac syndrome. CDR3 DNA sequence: TGTGCCAGTAGTAGCTGGACAGACTATGGCTACACCTTC. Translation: CASSSWTDYGYTF.